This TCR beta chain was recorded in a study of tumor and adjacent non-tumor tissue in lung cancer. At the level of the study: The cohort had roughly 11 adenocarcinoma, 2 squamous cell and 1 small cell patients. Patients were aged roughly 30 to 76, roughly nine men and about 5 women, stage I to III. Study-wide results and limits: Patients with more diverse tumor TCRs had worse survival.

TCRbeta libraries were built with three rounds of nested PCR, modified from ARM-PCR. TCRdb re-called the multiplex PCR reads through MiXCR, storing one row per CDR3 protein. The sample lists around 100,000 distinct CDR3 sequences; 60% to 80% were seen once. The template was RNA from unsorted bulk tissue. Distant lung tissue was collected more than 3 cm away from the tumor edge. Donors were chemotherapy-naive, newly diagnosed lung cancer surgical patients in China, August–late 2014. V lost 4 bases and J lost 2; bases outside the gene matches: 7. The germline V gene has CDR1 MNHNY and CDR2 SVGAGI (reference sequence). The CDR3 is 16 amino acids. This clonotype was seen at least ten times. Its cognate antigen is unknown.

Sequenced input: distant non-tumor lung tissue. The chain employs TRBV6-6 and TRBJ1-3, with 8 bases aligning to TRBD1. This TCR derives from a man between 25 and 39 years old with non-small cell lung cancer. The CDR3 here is CASSLAPQGAGNTIYF. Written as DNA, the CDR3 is TGTGCCAGCAGTTTGGCCCCACAGGGGGCTGGAAACACCATATATTTT.